These T cell receptor beta chains were read from a single sample in a study of PD-1 blockade in mismatch repair-deficient tumors. The repertoire was sequenced with immunoSEQ multiplex PCR; TCRdb's copy has only in-frame clones and lacks some. Altogether roughly 25,000 clones are present, approximately 83% being singletons, with the ten largest covering around 20%. The source was peripheral blood, collected 12 weeks after starting pembrolizumab. These TCRs come from an adult with mismatch repair-deficient cancer. Both conserved end residues are part of each CDR3. Each record gives: J gene, V gene, clone size, CDR3 protein. Clone sizes are given selectively: once, few, many, or a class where the clone is expanded.

TRBJ2-3 TRBV4-3 NA CASSQELGGPSDTQYF
TRBJ2-5 TRBV6-6 NA CASSYRDQETQYF
TRBJ2-7 TRBV5-1 NA CASSLSGFEQYF
TRBJ1-2 TRBV10-3 NA CAIRLEDSSYGYTF
TRBJ2-7 TRBV5-1 NA CASSSTGHEQYF
TRBJ1-4 TRBV28 NA CASSPPGQGGEKLFF
TRBJ2-1 TRBV5-1 NA CASSSKTGTGSYNEQFF
TRBJ2-7 TRBV27 NA CASSPLGELYEQYF
TRBJ2-2 TRBV7-7 NA CASSRQGSGELFF
TRBJ2-3 TRBV9 NA CASSVEGLAGGRTDTQYF
TRBJ2-1 TRBV5-1 NA CASSLPEGYNEQFF
TRBJ2-2 TRBV28 once CASSRTTGAYTGELFF
TRBJ1-1 TRBV18 NA CASSPLRHTEAFF
TRBJ2-5 TRBV10-1 NA CASSEFGGETQYF
TRBJ1-1 TRBV6-1 few CASSERENTEAFF
TRBJ2-1 TRBV6-4 NA CASSAVAGTYNEQFF
TRBJ2-1 TRBV27 NA CASSLGIDPYNEQFF
TRBJ1-1 TRBV28 NA CASSLSWGTEAFF
TRBJ2-7 TRBV5-1 NA CASSQTSGSVSSYEQYF
TRBJ2-7 TRBV4-2 NA CASSQGTGSSYEQYF
TRBJ2-3 TRBV15 NA CATSRERGSTDTQYF
TRBJ2-6 TRBV15 NA CATSRDTGSGANVLTF